Following are 15 T cell receptor beta chains from one sample sequenced in a study of graft-versus-host responses after intestinal transplantation. Both intraepithelial and lamina propria lymphocytes were released by processing graft tissue. Using immunoSEQ multiplex PCR, the repertoire was profiled, and TCRdb retains in-frame clones only, with some absent. Among approximately 12,000 clones listed, around 79% were seen once. The sample was ileum tissue, taken around 4.5 months after intestinal transplantation. The receptors were gathered from a human patient who received an intestinal transplant, so some T cells may come from the graft donor.

V is TRBV29-1 and J is TRBJ2-3, with 7 bases matching TRBD2. This CDR3 spans 13 amino acids. Germline CDR1 SQVTM, CDR2 ANQGSEA. The V and J ends lost 6 bases and 1 base, in that order; junction bases with no gene match: 4. In nucleotides, the CDR3 is TGCAGCGTGGAGGGAGGGGGCACAGATACGCAGTATTTT. The encoded protein is CSVEGGGTDTQYF.

V usage is TRBV4-1 and J usage is TRBJ2-7; 8 bases line up with TRBD2. The CDR3 runs 15 residues. Trimming took 4 bases from V and 6 from J; bases not matched to a gene: 11. Germline CDR1 reads MGHRA; CDR2 reads YSYEKL. The CDR3 nucleotides are TGCGCCAGCAGCCCAGACGGGACTAGAGCGGGCGAGCAGTACTTC. It translates to CASSPDGTRAGEQYF.

The chain combines TRBV6-5 with TRBJ2-2, with a weak D call TRBD2 (6 bases). The CDR3 extends over 15 amino acids. From germline, CDR1 is MNHEY and CDR2 SVGAGI. The germline V and J ends were trimmed by 6 bases and 0 bases, with 11 bases remaining between them. The CDR3 bases are TGTGCCAGCAGGGGGACTTACTCGAACACCGGGGAGCTGTTTTTT. This translates into CASRGTYSNTGELFF.

This chain connects TRBV9 to TRBJ2-5; 8 bases align to TRBD2. Germline V CDR1 and CDR2: SGDLS, YYNGEE. There are 16 residues in the CDR3. The ends lost 1 base at V and 3 bases at J; junction bases unmatched: 8. For the CDR3, the DNA is TGTGCCAGCAGCGTATCAGATCTTAGCGGGGAAGAGACCCAGTACTTC. This encodes CASSVSDLSGEETQYF.

In regard to this clone: The sample carries other DNA sequences with the same CDR3. The chain uses TRBV29-1 and TRBJ1-1, with a tentative D call TRBD1 (5 bases). The germline CDR1 and CDR2 sequences are SQVTM and ANQGSEA. The CDR3 covers 12 residues. V dropped 7 bases and J dropped 0 bases, with 9 bases sitting between them. CDR3 nucleotide sequence: TGCAGCGGGGGGGGGATGAACACTGAAGCTTTCTTT. As protein: CSGGGMNTEAFF.

The V gene is TRBV27, the J gene TRBJ2-1; D gene uncertain. CDR3 length: 13 amino acids. Trimming took 4 bases from V and 4 from J, leaving 8 bases between them. Germline values: CDR1 MNHEY, CDR2 SMNVEV (reference sequence). This CDR3 reads CASSSPEYNEQFF. DNA of the CDR3: TGTGCCAGCAGTTCCCCCGAGTACAATGAGCAGTTCTTC.

CDR3 DNA: TGTGCCAGCAGTTGGAGGGACAGGGGAAATATCTACAATGAGCAGTTCTTC. Protein product: CASSWRDRGNIYNEQFF. V is TRBV27 and J is TRBJ2-1, with 10 bases that match TRBD1. J gave up 3 bases and V 4 bases, and 9 bases lay outside the gene matches. CDR1 and CDR2 (germline): MNHEY, SMNVEV (reference sequence). This CDR3 has 17 residues.

The CDR3 sequence: CASSAPSGSPNNEQFF. The CDR3 DNA sequence: TGCGCCAGCAGCGCGCCTAGCGGGAGTCCCAACAATGAGCAGTTCTTC. This rearrangement joins TRBV4-1 to TRBJ2-1; TRBD2 matches 10 bases. Germline-derived CDR1 and CDR2 are MGHRA and YSYEKL. The trim removed 5 bases at V and 5 bases at J, leaving 9 bases unmatched. CDR3 length: 16 residues.

This clone is labeled as medium-sized. This rearrangement joins TRBV7-8 to TRBJ2-1, with TRBD2 as a possible D gene (6 bases). The CDR3 is 13 residues long. V lost 11 bases and J lost 0, with 11 bases in between. Germline values: CDR1 SGHVS, CDR2 FQNEAQ. In nucleotides, the CDR3 is TGTGCCTCTGGGGGGAGCTCCTACAATGAGCAGTTCTTC. This encodes CASGGSSYNEQFF.

V usage is TRBV7-3 and J usage is TRBJ2-1, with D perhaps TRBD2 (5 bases). V was pared by 6 bases and J by 7 bases, with 7 bases between. Germline V lookup: CDR1 SGHTA, CDR2 FQGTGA. The length of the CDR3 is 11 residues. This CDR3 reads CASRLGNEQFF. Written as DNA, the CDR3 is TGTGCCAGCAGACTAGGGAATGAGCAGTTCTTC.

The chain employs TRBV28 and TRBJ2-7; 9 nucleotides agree with TRBD1. The V and J ends lost 5 bases and 1 base, in that order; junction bases with no gene match: 9. Germline lookup yields CDR1 MDHEN and CDR2 SYDVKM. The CDR3 has 16 residues. The CDR3 protein is CASSLRPGTGSYEQYF. CDR3 sequence (DNA): TGTGCCAGCAGTCTTCGTCCGGGGACAGGGTCCTACGAGCAGTACTTC.

The CDR3 DNA reads TGTGCCAGCAGTTGGCCACCAGGGGAGAGTGCCTACGAGCAGTACTTC. This sequence encodes CASSWPPGESAYEQYF. The rearrangement links TRBV28 to TRBJ2-7, with D possibly being TRBD1 (6 bases). Germline-derived CDR1 and CDR2 are MDHEN and SYDVKM. CDR3 size: 16 residues. V lost 4 bases and J lost 2, with 18 bases in between.

This clone has a single count. The chain combines TRBV5-4 with TRBJ1-2, with D uncertain. In germline, CDR1 is SGHNT, CDR2 YYREEE (reference sequence). The V end was cut by 4 bases, the J end by 0 bases, with 13 bases between. This CDR3 spans 15 amino acids. In DNA form, the CDR3 reads TGTGCCAGCAGCGCGGACGGGAGGACTAACTATGGCTACACCTTC. Translating it yields CASSADGRTNYGYTF. Using reference TRBV5-4 and TRBJ1-2 for the parts outside the CDR3, the full variable domain is ETGVTQSPTHLIKTRGQQVTLRCSSQSGHNTVSWYQQALGQGPQFIFQYYREEENGRGNFPPRFSGLQFPNYSSELNVNALELDDSALYLCASSADGRTNYGYTFGSGTRLTVV.

The chain links TRBV28 to TRBJ1-5; D not resolved. Trimming removed 2 bases from V and 4 bases from J, with 12 bases in between. CDR1 is MDHEN and CDR2 is SYDVKM in the germline V gene. This CDR3 is built from 15 residues. This chain's CDR3 is CASSLGGSRNQPQHF. The CDR3 bases are TGTGCCAGCAGTTTAGGCGGTTCACGAAATCAGCCCCAGCATTTT.

The chain couples TRBV28 to TRBJ2-1, with D possibly matching TRBD2 (6 bases). The CDR3 covers 14 residues. Looked up from germline, CDR1 is MDHEN and CDR2 is SYDVKM. Trimming removed 7 bases at V and 10 bases at J, with 20 bases between. The CDR3 region has the DNA TGTGCCAGCACTCCCGGGGGTCCCGATCAGGAGCAGTTCTTC. This gives the protein CASTPGGPDQEQFF.